This TCR beta chain is drawn from a study of shared clonotypes between healthy human individuals. Study-wide results and limits: In this cohort, only blood was sampled, and tissue repertoires likely differ. Naive subsets generally exceeded memory subsets in estimated richness. Clonotypes which were not shared had lower generation probabilities than clonotypes that all four donors shared.

In the case of this clone: No antigen is known for it.

Profiled with immunoSEQ multiplex PCR; TCRdb holds only in-frame clones, not every one. The sample has roughly 2 million clones, roughly 95% seen once. The trim removed 1 base at V and 4 bases at J, leaving 4 bases unmatched. Germline lookup yields CDR1 MNHNS and CDR2 SASEGT. CDR3 length: 16 amino acids. Naive CD8 cells lacked CD45RO, underwent positive selection for CCR7 and left out terminally differentiated effector memory CD45RA+ cells. Donors comprised only Caucasian adults living in Nashville, Tennessee. The V gene is TRBV6-1, the J gene TRBJ2-6, with 7 bases that match TRBD1. Sequenced input: naive CD8+ T cells sorted from blood. The sequence derives from a man aged 18 to 35 in good health. The CDR3 loop reads CASSEETGPGANVLTF. In DNA, the CDR3 is TGTGCCAGCAGTGAAGAGACAGGGCCAGGGGCCAACGTCCTGACTTTC.